The rows below give T cell receptor beta chains drawn from one sample of a study of T cells in Graves' hyperthyroidism and ophthalmopathy. TCRdb recomputed calls from the multiplex PCR reads with MiXCR, one row per CDR3 protein. This table has under 650,000 distinct CDR3 sequences, under 20% appearing once. The source material was blood. All receptors come from a woman aged 25 to 39 with Graves' hyperthyroidism. CDR3s leave out the opening cysteine and the closing phenylalanine or tryptophan.

J gene,V gene,CDR3 protein
TRBJ1-1,TRBV29-1,STRQGGGTEAF
TRBJ2-2,TRBV11-2,ASSSQPEGGELF
TRBJ2-1,TRBV7-2,ASSWTSGSVNEQF
TRBJ1-5,TRBV12-3/TRBV12-4,ASSFGDTYNQPQH
TRBJ2-7,TRBV5-6,ASSFLRGDEQY
TRBJ2-6,TRBV12-3/TRBV12-4,ASLGSGANVLT
TRBJ2-7,TRBV11-2,ASSGSGTSGYEQY
TRBJ2-1,TRBV11-2,ASSSSPRPGIEQF
TRBJ2-2,TRBV29-1,SVEDRSTNTGELF
TRBJ1-2,TRBV4-1,ASSQVDRAIYGYT
TRBJ2-1,TRBV12-3/TRBV12-4,ASSPSRNNEQF
TRBJ2-1,TRBV15,ATSRDLDWGNEQF
TRBJ2-7,TRBV29-1,SVKRTSYEQY
TRBJ2-1,TRBV3-1,ASSLGRNPYNEQF
TRBJ2-3,TRBV9,ASSAVFMVNTQY
TRBJ1-4,TRBV7-9,ASSNHRDRGLAEKLF
TRBJ2-5,TRBV7-9,ASSLVPVRREDRKETQY
TRBJ2-7,TRBV29-1,SVTQGLEQY
TRBJ2-5,TRBV27,ASSWLAGGEGETQY
TRBJ2-1,TRBV20-1,SARNYIRHNEQF
TRBJ2-3,TRBV27,ASTYLGGSTDTQY
TRBJ2-7,TRBV5-1,ASSVGTSGSAEQY
TRBJ1-2,TRBV7-2,ASSPDRGSGYT
TRBJ2-7,TRBV27,ASSLPPNYEQY
TRBJ1-1,TRBV12-5,ASGFVRDTEAF
TRBJ2-7,TRBV5-4,ASSEMGWSYEQY
TRBJ2-7,TRBV20-1,SARDVGTGNPYEQY
TRBJ2-5,TRBV2,ASSTGIGETQY
TRBJ2-1,TRBV9,ASSGEGAHVDEQF
TRBJ2-7,TRBV12-3/TRBV12-4,ASRQTEGYEQY
TRBJ2-3,TRBV20-1,SASLPQGAGGSTDTQY
TRBJ2-1,TRBV11-2,ASSWTSGTRLNEQF
TRBJ2-1,TRBV7-9,ASSRGQGTGNLREQF
TRBJ2-5,TRBV7-9,ASSKDRAEQETQY
TRBJ2-7,TRBV7-2,ASSLWGSNEQY
TRBJ1-2,TRBV2,ASSQYGYT
TRBJ1-6,TRBV9,ASSLRQDNSPLH
TRBJ2-2,TRBV9,ASSVAGGELF
TRBJ2-7,TRBV11-1,ASSEGFYEQY
TRBJ2-7,TRBV20-1,SARDRGSSEQY
TRBJ2-7,TRBV28,ASSPLSMGLADYYEQY